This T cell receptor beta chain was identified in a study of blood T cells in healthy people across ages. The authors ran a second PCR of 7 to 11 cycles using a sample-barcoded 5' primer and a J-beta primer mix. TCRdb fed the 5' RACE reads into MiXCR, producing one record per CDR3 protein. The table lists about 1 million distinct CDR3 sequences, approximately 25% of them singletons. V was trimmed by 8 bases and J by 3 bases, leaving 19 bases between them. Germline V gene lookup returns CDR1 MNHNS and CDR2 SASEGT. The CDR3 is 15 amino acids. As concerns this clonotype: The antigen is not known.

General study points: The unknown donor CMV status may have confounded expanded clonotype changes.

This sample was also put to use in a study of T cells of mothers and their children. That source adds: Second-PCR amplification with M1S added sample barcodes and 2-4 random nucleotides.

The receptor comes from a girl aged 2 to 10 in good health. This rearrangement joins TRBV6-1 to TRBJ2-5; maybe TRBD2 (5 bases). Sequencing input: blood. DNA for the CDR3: TGTGCCAGCCCCCCCGAGGGAGATAAGAAAGAGACCCAGTACTTC. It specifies CASPPEGDKKETQYF.